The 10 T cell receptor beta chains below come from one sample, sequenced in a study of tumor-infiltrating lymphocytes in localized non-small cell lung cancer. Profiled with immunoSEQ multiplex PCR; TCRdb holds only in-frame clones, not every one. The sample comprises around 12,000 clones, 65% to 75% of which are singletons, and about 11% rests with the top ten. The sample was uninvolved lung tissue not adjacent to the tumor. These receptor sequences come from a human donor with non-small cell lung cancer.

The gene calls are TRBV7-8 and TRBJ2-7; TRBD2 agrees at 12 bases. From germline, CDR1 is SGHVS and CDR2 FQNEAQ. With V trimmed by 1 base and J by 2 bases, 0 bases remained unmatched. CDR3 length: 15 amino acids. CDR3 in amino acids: CASSLGLAGAYEQYF. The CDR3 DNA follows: TGTGCCAGCAGCTTAGGACTAGCGGGGGCCTACGAGCAGTACTTC.

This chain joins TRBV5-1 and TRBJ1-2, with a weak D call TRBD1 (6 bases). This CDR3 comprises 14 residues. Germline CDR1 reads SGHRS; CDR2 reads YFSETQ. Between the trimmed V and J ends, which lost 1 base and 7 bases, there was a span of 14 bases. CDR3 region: CASSLTQGNSGYTF. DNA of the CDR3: TGCGCCAGCAGCTTGACCCAGGGGAATAGTGGCTACACCTTC. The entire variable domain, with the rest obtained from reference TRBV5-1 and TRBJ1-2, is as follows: KAGVTQTPRYLIKTRGQQVTLSCSPISGHRSVSWYQQTPGQGLQFLFEYFSETQRNKGNFPGRFSGRQFSNSRSEMNVSTLELGDSALYLCASSLTQGNSGYTFGSGTRLTVV.

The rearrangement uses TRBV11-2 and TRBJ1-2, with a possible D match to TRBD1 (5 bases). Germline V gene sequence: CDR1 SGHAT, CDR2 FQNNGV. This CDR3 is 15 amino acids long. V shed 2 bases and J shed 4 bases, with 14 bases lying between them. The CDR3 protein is CASSLLAGRPYGYTF. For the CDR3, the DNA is TGTGCCAGCAGCTTATTGGCGGGACGGCCCTATGGCTACACCTTC. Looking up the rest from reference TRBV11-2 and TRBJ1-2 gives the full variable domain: EAGVAQSPRYKIIEKRQSVAFWCNPISGHATLYWYQQILGQGPKLLIQFQNNGVVDDSQLPKDRFSAERLKGVDSTLKIQPAKLEDSAVYLCASSLLAGRPYGYTFGSGTRLTVV.

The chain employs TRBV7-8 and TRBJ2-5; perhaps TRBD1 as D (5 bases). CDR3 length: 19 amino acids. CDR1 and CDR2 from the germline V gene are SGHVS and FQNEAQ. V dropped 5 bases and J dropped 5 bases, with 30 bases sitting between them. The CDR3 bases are TGTGCCAGCAGCCGCTCTATACTCCAGGGAAAGGGGTCTGCGGAGACCCAGTACTTC. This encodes CASSRSILQGKGSAETQYF.

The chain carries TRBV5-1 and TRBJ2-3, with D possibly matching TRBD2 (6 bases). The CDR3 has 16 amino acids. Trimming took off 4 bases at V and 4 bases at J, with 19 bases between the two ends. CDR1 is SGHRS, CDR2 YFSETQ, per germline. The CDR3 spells CASSIRDSARSDTQYF. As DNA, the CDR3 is TGCGCCAGCAGCATCCGGGACTCTGCGCGTTCAGATACGCAGTATTTT. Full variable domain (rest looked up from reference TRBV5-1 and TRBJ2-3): KAGVTQTPRYLIKTRGQQVTLSCSPISGHRSVSWYQQTPGQGLQFLFEYFSETQRNKGNFPGRFSGRQFSNSRSEMNVSTLELGDSALYLCASSIRDSARSDTQYFGPGTRLTVL.

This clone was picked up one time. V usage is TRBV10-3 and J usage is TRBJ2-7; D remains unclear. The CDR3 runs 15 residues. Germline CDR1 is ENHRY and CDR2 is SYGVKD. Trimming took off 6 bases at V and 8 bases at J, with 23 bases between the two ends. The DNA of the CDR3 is TGTGCCATCAGCAAAATCGCTGCCGAAGGCCCTCAGCAGTACTTC. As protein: CAISKIAAEGPQQYF.

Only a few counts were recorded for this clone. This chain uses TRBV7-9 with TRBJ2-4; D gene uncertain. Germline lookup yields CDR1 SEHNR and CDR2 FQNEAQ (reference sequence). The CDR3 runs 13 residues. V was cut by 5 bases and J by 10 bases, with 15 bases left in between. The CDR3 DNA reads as TGTGCCAGCAGCCTCGGGCCGGGTGGTATTCAGTACTTC. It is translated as CASSLGPGGIQYF.

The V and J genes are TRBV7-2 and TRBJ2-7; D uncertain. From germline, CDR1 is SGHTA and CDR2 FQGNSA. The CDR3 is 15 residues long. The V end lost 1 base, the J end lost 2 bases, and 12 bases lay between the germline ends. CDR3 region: CASSLDYITTYEQYF. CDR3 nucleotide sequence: TGTGCCAGCAGCTTAGACTATATTACTACCTACGAGCAGTACTTC.

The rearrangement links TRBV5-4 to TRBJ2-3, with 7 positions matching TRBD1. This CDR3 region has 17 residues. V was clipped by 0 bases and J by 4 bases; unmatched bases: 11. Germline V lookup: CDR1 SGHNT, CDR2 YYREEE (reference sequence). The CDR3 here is CASSLGGTGVRADTQYF. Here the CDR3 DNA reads TGTGCCAGCAGCTTGGGGGGTACAGGGGTACGCGCAGATACGCAGTATTTT.

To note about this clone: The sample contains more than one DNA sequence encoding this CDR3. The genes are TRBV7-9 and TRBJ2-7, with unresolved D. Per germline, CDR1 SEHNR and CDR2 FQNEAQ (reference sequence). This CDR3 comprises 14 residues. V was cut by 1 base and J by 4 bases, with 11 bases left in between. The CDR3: CASSLGGLGYEQYF. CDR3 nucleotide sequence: TGTGCCAGCAGCTTAGGTGGGCTAGGGTACGAGCAGTACTTC.